This T cell receptor beta chain was recovered during a study of T cells after yellow fever vaccination. Germline V gene data show CDR1 as MGHRA and CDR2 as YSYEKL. Trimming took off 0 bases at V and 3 bases at J, with 12 bases between the two ends. The CDR3 is made up of 15 amino acids. MiXCR, run by TCRdb on the 5' RACE reads, gives a single entry per CDR3 protein. The table lists 450,000 to 550,000 distinct CDR3 sequences, 21% of them singletons. This clonotype appeared a few times. The specimen was PBMCs, collected less than 25 days after the first yellow fever vaccination. This receptor was identified in a man younger than 30 who received the YFV17D yellow fever vaccine. V usage is TRBV4-1 and J usage is TRBJ2-7; perhaps D is TRBD1 or TRBD2 (5 bases each). The CDR3 DNA reads as TGCGCCAGCAGCCAAGACGAAGGGGACGGCTACGAGCAGTACTTC. Translation gives CASSQDEGDGYEQYF.